A selection of T cell receptor beta chains follows, all from one sample in a study of blood T cell repertoires in COVID-19. The repertoire was sequenced with immunoSEQ multiplex PCR; TCRdb's copy has only in-frame clones and lacks some. The table records approximately 220,000 clones, 80% to 90% of them present only once. The sample was PBMCs or T cells enriched from blood (not recorded which). The receptors were sampled from a woman between 35 and 50 years old with acute COVID-19. CDR3s include the opening cysteine and the closing phenylalanine or tryptophan. The D gene is left open where the match is weak. Size is stated for part of the rows, as once, few or many counts, or as a class when the clone is expanded.

D gene: NA; J gene: TRBJ2-2; V gene: TRBV28; clone size: NA; CDR3 protein: CASSLWTVSTGELFF; CDR3 DNA: TGTGCCAGCAGTTTATGGACAGTTAGCACCGGGGAGCTGTTTTTT
D gene: NA; J gene: TRBJ2-7; V gene: TRBV6-2/TRBV6-3; clone size: NA; CDR3 protein: CASSFQTHLRDEQYF; CDR3 DNA: TGTGCCAGCAGTTTCCAGACTCACTTGAGGGACGAGCAGTACTTC
D gene: NA; J gene: TRBJ1-5; V gene: TRBV28; clone size: NA; CDR3 protein: CASRPSLINQPQHF; CDR3 DNA: TGTGCCAGCAGACCTTCCCTAATAAATCAGCCCCAGCATTTT
D gene: TRBD2; J gene: TRBJ2-1; V gene: TRBV11-2; clone size: once; CDR3 protein: CASRTSGRAHNEQFF; CDR3 DNA: TGTGCCAGCAGGACTAGCGGGAGGGCCCACAATGAGCAGTTCTTC
D gene: NA; J gene: TRBJ2-7; V gene: TRBV9; clone size: NA; CDR3 protein: CASSVDEGGEQYF; CDR3 DNA: TGTGCCAGCAGCGTAGATGAGGGCGGCGAGCAGTACTTC
D gene: TRBD2; J gene: TRBJ2-3; V gene: TRBV7-2; clone size: NA; CDR3 protein: CASSGGLAGGTDTQYF; CDR3 DNA: TGTGCCAGCAGCGGTGGACTAGCGGGGGGCACAGATACGCAGTATTTT
D gene: TRBD2; J gene: TRBJ2-2; V gene: TRBV15; clone size: few; CDR3 protein: CATSRRSGMAGELFF; CDR3 DNA: TGTGCCACCAGCAGAAGGAGCGGGATGGCCGGGGAGCTGTTTTTT
D gene: NA; J gene: TRBJ1-4; V gene: TRBV5-6; clone size: NA; CDR3 protein: CASNILGTSEKLFF; CDR3 DNA: TGTGCCAGCAATATTTTGGGGACAAGTGAAAAACTGTTTTTT
D gene: NA; J gene: TRBJ1-1; V gene: TRBV5-6; clone size: NA; CDR3 protein: CASSFRGMNTEAFF; CDR3 DNA: TGTGCCAGCAGCTTCAGGGGCATGAACACTGAAGCTTTCTTT
D gene: TRBD2; J gene: TRBJ2-1; V gene: TRBV6-5; clone size: NA; CDR3 protein: CASSSGTSSYNEQFF; CDR3 DNA: TGTGCCAGCAGTTCAGGGACTAGCTCCTACAATGAGCAGTTCTTC
D gene: TRBD2; J gene: TRBJ2-7; V gene: TRBV10-2; clone size: NA; CDR3 protein: CASSETSGSNEQYF; CDR3 DNA: TGCGCCAGCAGTGAGACTAGCGGGAGCAACGAGCAGTACTTC
D gene: NA; J gene: TRBJ1-5; V gene: TRBV27; clone size: few; CDR3 protein: CASSPVLNQPQHF; CDR3 DNA: TGTGCCAGCAGTCCAGTCTTAAATCAGCCCCAGCATTTT
D gene: NA; J gene: TRBJ1-1; V gene: TRBV5-1; clone size: NA; CDR3 protein: CASSLALTGNTEAFF; CDR3 DNA: TGCGCCAGCAGCTTGGCCCTAACAGGCAACACTGAAGCTTTCTTT
D gene: NA; J gene: TRBJ1-5; V gene: TRBV28; clone size: once; CDR3 protein: CASTRGGGSTSNQPQHF; CDR3 DNA: TGTGCCAGCACCCGCGGTGGAGGGAGTACGAGCAATCAGCCCCAGCATTTT
D gene: NA; J gene: TRBJ2-7; V gene: TRBV6-5; clone size: few; CDR3 protein: CATLIISVSYEQYF; CDR3 DNA: TGTGCCACCCTAATAATCAGCGTTAGCTACGAGCAGTACTTC
D gene: TRBD1; J gene: TRBJ1-2; V gene: TRBV6-5; clone size: NA; CDR3 protein: CASSTNRDSKVYTF; CDR3 DNA: TGTGCCAGCAGTACCAACCGGGACAGTAAAGTCTACACCTTC
D gene: NA; J gene: TRBJ2-1; V gene: TRBV6-2/TRBV6-3; clone size: once; CDR3 protein: CASSRGSITRNEQFF; CDR3 DNA: TGTGCCAGCAGCCGAGGCAGCATCACGCGCAATGAGCAGTTCTTC
D gene: TRBD2; J gene: TRBJ2-5; V gene: TRBV10-3; clone size: NA; CDR3 protein: CAISDDGTSGSRGTQYF; CDR3 DNA: TGTGCCATCAGTGACGACGGGACTAGCGGATCGAGGGGGACCCAGTACTTC
D gene: TRBD1; J gene: TRBJ1-2; V gene: TRBV19; clone size: NA; CDR3 protein: CASSIGTGGVGGYTF; CDR3 DNA: TGTGCCAGTAGTATTGGTACAGGGGGTGTTGGTGGCTACACCTTC
D gene: TRBD1; J gene: TRBJ2-2; V gene: TRBV7-3; clone size: NA; CDR3 protein: CASSLMGQGVTGELFF; CDR3 DNA: TGTGCCAGCAGCTTAATGGGACAGGGAGTCACCGGGGAGCTGTTTTTT
D gene: NA; J gene: TRBJ1-2; V gene: TRBV28; clone size: NA; CDR3 protein: CASSTGNYGYTF; CDR3 DNA: TGTGCCAGCAGTACAGGGAACTATGGCTACACCTTC